The next 7 T cell receptor beta chains were all read from a single sample in a study of blood T cells in healthy people across ages. Using a J-beta primer mix together with a sample-barcoded 5' primer, a second PCR was run for about 6 to 11 cycles. TCRdb fed the 5' RACE reads into MiXCR, producing one record per CDR3 protein. This sample has fewer than 1,200,000 distinct CDR3 sequences; around 27% occur once, and the top ten carry around 0.75%. This same sample was also taken into another study, of T cells of mothers and their children.

The sample was blood. All receptors derive from a girl between 2 and 10 years old in good health.

This clonotype came up a few times. The rearrangement uses TRBV5-8 and TRBJ1-4; no definite D call. This CDR3 has 9 residues. CDR1 SGHTS and CDR2 YDEGEE come from the germline V gene. CDR3 coding DNA: TGTGCAGAGAATGAAAAACTGTTTTTT. Translation: CAENEKLFF. Full variable domain (missing parts from reference TRBV5-8 and TRBJ1-4): EAGVTQSPTHLIKTRGQQATLRCSPISGHTSVYWYQQALGLGLQFLLWYDEGEERNRGNFPPRFSGRQFPNYSSELNVNALELEDSALYLCAENEKLFFGSGTQLSVL.

The chain employs TRBV21-1 and TRBJ2-5; the D call TRBD1 from the table was never checked on the DNA. TRBV21-1 is noted as a pseudogene. This CDR3 region has 13 residues. Here the CDR3 DNA reads TGTGCCAGCTCTCGGGACCCCATCGCGTCCCAGTACTTC. Translating it yields CASSRDPIASQYF.

The V and J genes are TRBV7-9 and TRBJ1-2; D remains unclear. The germline V gene has CDR1 SEHNR and CDR2 FQNEAQ (reference sequence). The CDR3 runs to 15 residues. V was cut by 1 base and J by 2 bases, with 11 bases left in between. The CDR3 protein is CASSLDSHPNYGYTF. The DNA of the CDR3 is TGTGCCAGCAGCTTAGACAGCCACCCCAACTATGGCTACACCTTC.

This clonotype occurred a few times. The rearrangement uses TRBV7-2 and TRBJ1-2; D unresolved. CDR3 length: 14 residues. The V end was cut by 1 base, the J end by 8 bases, with 14 bases between. Germline CDR1 SGHTA, CDR2 FQGNSA. This CDR3 is CASSLVSVGSGYTF. The DNA of the CDR3 is TGTGCCAGCAGCTTAGTGTCTGTAGGGAGCGGCTACACCTTC.

This clonotype was seen only a few times. Germline and junction disagree at one end, which may indicate a read error. The chain employs TRBV7-7 and TRBJ2-1; D is perhaps TRBD1 (6 bases). The assigned J gene may be wrong: the sequence end matches TRBJ2-7 better. Per the germline V gene, CDR1 is SSHAT and CDR2 is FNYEAQ (reference sequence). The CDR3 consists of 14 residues. The CDR3 protein is CASSRDRNAYEQYF. The DNA for the CDR3 is TGTGCTAGCAGCCGTGACAGGAACGCCTACGAGCAGTACTTC.

The chain's CDR3 is CASSLSTVNTGELFF. The CDR3 DNA follows: TGTGCCAGCAGTTTGTCCACAGTGAACACCGGGGAGCTGTTTTTT. The rearrangement uses TRBV12-3 or TRBV12-4 and TRBJ2-2; D gene uncertain. The CDR3 is 15 residues long. V dropped 3 bases and J dropped 1 base, with 9 bases sitting between them.

V usage is TRBV10-3 and J usage is TRBJ2-7, with D hard to call. The CDR3 has 16 amino acids. Germline V CDR1 and CDR2: ENHRY, SYGVKD. Trimming cost V 3 bases and J 2 bases, with 17 bases left between them. The CDR3 is CAISDEVGSQAYEQYF. CDR3 nucleotides: TGTGCCATCAGTGATGAGGTGGGATCTCAGGCCTACGAGCAGTACTTC.